This T cell receptor (beta chain) was recovered during a study of technical replicates of blood from a handful of donors. The CDR3 covers 14 residues. CDR1 SGHDT and CDR2 YYEEEE come from the germline V gene. The J segment lost 6 bases and the V segment lost 7 bases, leaving 10 bases of the junction unmatched. The protocol was immunoSEQ multiplex PCR, while the TCRdb copy is restricted to in-frame clones and leaves out a portion. The sample holds about 9,400 clones, 91% seen once. Input material: PBMCs. This receptor was obtained from a human donor in good health. The rearrangement links TRBV5-6 to TRBJ2-1; 7 nucleotides align to TRBD1. This chain's CDR3 is CASGTGELVNEQFF. Here the CDR3 DNA reads TGTGCCAGCGGTACAGGGGAGCTAGTCAATGAGCAGTTCTTC.